This T cell receptor (beta chain) originates from a study of T cells in localized non-small cell lung cancer. The assay was immunoSEQ multiplex PCR, and TCRdb's table has in-frame clones only and misses some. The sample has roughly 35,000 clones, roughly 90% seen once. Regarding this clone: As yet, its antigen is unknown.

Whole-study findings and limits: Heterogeneity cannot be ruled out, as sequencing used one tumor region only. Uninvolved adjacent lung, not tumor, had the highest T cell clonality.

This sample comprised peripheral blood, obtained before any cancer treatment. This sequence was found in an older female donor with stage I lung adenocarcinoma.

The CDR3 region has the DNA TGTGCCTGGAGGGATAAATCGACAGGCTGGGACAATGAGCAGTTCTTC. Protein: CAWRDKSTGWDNEQFF. This rearrangement joins TRBV30 to TRBJ2-1; perhaps TRBD1 as D (6 bases). Germline V gives CDR1 GTSNPN, CDR2 SVGIG (reference sequence). CDR3 length: 16 amino acids. The V and J ends lost 3 bases and 5 bases respectively, with 20 bases between them.